This T cell receptor (beta chain) was sequenced for a study of tumor-infiltrating lymphocytes in oesophageal squamous cell carcinoma. TCRdb fed the PCR reads into MiXCR, producing one record per CDR3 protein. This table has 10,000 to 15,000 distinct CDR3 sequences, less than 55% appearing once. The ends lost 3 bases at V and 3 bases at J; junction bases unmatched: 5. The CDR3 runs 15 residues. The germline CDR1 and CDR2 sequences are SGHRS and YFSETQ. The chain is built from TRBV5-1 and TRBJ2-3, with 9 bases fitting TRBD1. This receptor was obtained from a male donor with esophageal squamous cell carcinoma. The sequenced sample was normal esophageal tissue next to the tumor. The CDR3 nucleotides are TGCGCCAGCAGCTACATGACAGGGGGGACAGATACGCAGTATTTT. It codes for CASSYMTGGTDTQYF.